What follows are 4 T cell receptor beta chains derived from one specimen sequenced in a study of human T cells and chemical hapten exposure. TCRdb reanalysed the RACE reads using MiXCR and keeps one entry per CDR3 protein. The sample includes about 110,000 distinct CDR3 sequences, 8% to 13% of them seen just once. Specified time point: patch test 1, 2 weeks after DPC sensitization. The sample's treatment: therapeutic diphenylcyclopropenone sensitization with weekly scalp DPC. This specimen consisted of whole blood, obtained in connection with sensitization to the hapten diphenylcyclopropenone (DPC). Receptors were obtained from a woman aged 35 to 49 with alopecia areata. Some clones in this sample may be carry-over from other donors' samples.

Only a few counts were recorded for this clonotype. The V gene is TRBV6-1, the J gene TRBJ2-3; tentatively, D is TRBD1 or TRBD2 (5 bases each). The V gene's germline CDR1 is MNHNS and CDR2 SASEGT. This CDR3 is built from 14 residues. Deletions cut 3 bases from V and 2 bases from J, with 9 bases between. The CDR3 sequence is CASSEGDTTDTQYF. The CDR3 DNA reads TGTGCCAGCAGTGAGGGGGATACCACAGATACGCAGTATTTT.

This clonotype was seen at least ten times. This sequence joins TRBV11-2 and TRBJ2-1; 10 nucleotides agree with TRBD2. The CDR3 runs to 14 residues. Trimming took 8 bases from V and 7 from J; bases not matched to a gene: 8. CDR1 and CDR2 from the germline V gene are SGHAT and FQNNGV. In DNA, the CDR3 is TGTGCCAGCGGGCTAGCGGGGGCCCGGAATGAGCAGTTCTTC. It encodes CASGLAGARNEQFF.

This clonotype appeared a few times. CDR3 in DNA: TGTGCCACCAGTGATTCAGGGGCCAGGGATACGCAGTATTTT. Amino acid sequence: CATSDSGARDTQYF. This chain links TRBV24-1 with TRBJ2-3; D possibly corresponds to TRBD1 (6 bases). CDR1 and CDR2 from the germline V gene are KGHDR and SFDVKD. The CDR3 totals 14 residues. V gave up 2 bases and J gave up 6 bases, with 11 bases separating them.

About this clonotype itself: A much bigger clone sits one base away, suggesting this may be a read error. The J gene is TRBJ2-7, the V gene TRBV6-5, with no clear D. The CDR3 loop spans 14 amino acids. The germline V gene encodes CDR1 MNHEY and CDR2 SVGAGI. Here the CDR3 DNA reads TGTGTCAGCACCGAGACATTGAAGCCCTACGAGCAGTACTTC. It translates to CVSTETLKPYEQYF.